This T cell receptor (beta chain) appears in the sequencing data of a study of blood T cell repertoires in COVID-19. Study information: Collection of acute and convalescent COVID-19 samples took place in the United States, Italy and Spain. Sample material is recorded as cDNA or gDNA derived from T cells, B-cell-depleted T cells, or PBMCs.

In the original workflow: For nucleated cells, counts were estimated from reference gene primer amplification. This table comes from immunoSEQ multiplex PCR, and its TCRdb copy is limited to in-frame clones, with some not included. V, J and clone size reflect that table, while D and trimming were determined from the DNA. The repertoire consists of some 40,000 clones, with roughly 87% occurring once and the leading ten covering over 12%. The CDR3 has 16 residues. The V segment lost 0 bases and the J segment 5 bases; nucleotides outside the gene matches: 8. The V gene's germline CDR1 is ENHRY and CDR2 SYGVKD.

Material for sequencing was peripheral blood. This receptor was taken from a human donor in a cohort sampled during active COVID-19. The chain has TRBV10-3 and TRBJ2-7; 9 bases align to TRBD1. Written as DNA, the CDR3 is TGTGCCATCAGTGAGTCGACTCGGGGGACAGGGCACGAGCAGTACTTC. It translates to CAISESTRGTGHEQYF.